The T cell receptor beta chain under discussion was sequenced for a study of cytomegalovirus exposure and HLA in healthy donors. Study results and caveats: Later on, an analysis found that several of the most significant clusters appeared to be linked to common viral pathogens, which included parvovirus B19.

A remark on this clone: Its antigen is not identified.

PCR employed 60 Vbeta and 13 Jbeta primers. Sequencing used immunoSEQ multiplex PCR; TCRdb keeps in-frame clones, though not all of them. Among more than 90,000 clones, approximately 72% were seen once, and the ten largest hold over 6%. Trimming took 6 bases from V and 6 from J, leaving 16 bases between them. The CDR3 consists of 14 residues. Looked up from germline, CDR1 is SGHTA and CDR2 is FQGTGA. The specimen was PBMCs. This chain joins TRBV7-3 and TRBJ2-3; D not resolved. The sequence derives from a man in his forties in good health and CMV-seropositive. DNA for the CDR3: TGTGCCAGCAGTCTCGAAAGAGAACTTGATACGCAGTATTTT. Amino acids: CASSLERELDTQYF. Looking up the rest from reference TRBV7-3 and TRBJ2-3 gives the full variable domain: GAGVSQTPSNKVTEKGKYVELRCDPISGHTALYWYRQSLGQGPEFLIYFQGTGAADDSGLPNDRFFAVRPEGSVSTLKIQRTERGDSAVYLCASSLERELDTQYFGPGTRLTVL.